This T cell receptor beta chain came from a study of T-cell reconstitution after alpha-beta-depleted transplantation in children. Findings and caveats of the study: Reportedly, roughly two months post-transplant, alpha-beta T cells arose from several hundred expanded graft clones. From newly produced T cells came most of the T-cell counts and diversity one year after transplant.

Germline V gene data show CDR1 as LGHNA and CDR2 as YSLEER. CDR3 length equals 15 residues. V lost 0 bases to trimming and J lost 4 bases, with 12 bases between them. The table lists this clonotype with many counts. Its antigen is unknown. The library targeted TCRbeta and was prepared with unique molecular identifiers. TCRdb processed the PCR reads anew with MiXCR; each CDR3 protein has one entry. This sample has under 300,000 distinct CDR3 sequences, with roughly 12% found just once. Sequences were derived from peripheral blood, sampled 180 days after TCRalphabeta/CD19-depleted stem cell transplant. This TCR came from a male patient between 2 and 10 years old who had a stem cell transplant for chronic granulomatous disease, so the T cells may come from the graft donor. The rearrangement links TRBV4-3 to TRBJ1-2; D may be TRBD1 (5 bases). The CDR3 loop reads CASSQDGDGGYGYTF. As DNA, the CDR3 is TGCGCCAGCAGCCAAGATGGGGACGGTGGCTATGGCTACACCTTC.